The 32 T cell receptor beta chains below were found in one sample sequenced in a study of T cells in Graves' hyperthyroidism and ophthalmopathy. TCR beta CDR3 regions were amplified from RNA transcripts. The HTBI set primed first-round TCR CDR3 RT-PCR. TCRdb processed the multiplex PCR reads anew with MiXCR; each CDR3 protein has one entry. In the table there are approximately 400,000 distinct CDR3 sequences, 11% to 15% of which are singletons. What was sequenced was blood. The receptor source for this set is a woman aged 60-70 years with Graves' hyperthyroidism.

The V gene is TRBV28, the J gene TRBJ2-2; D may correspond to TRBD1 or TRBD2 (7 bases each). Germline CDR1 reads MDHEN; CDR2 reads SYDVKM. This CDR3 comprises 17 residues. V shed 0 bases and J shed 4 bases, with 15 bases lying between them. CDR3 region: CASSLWRGGTATGELFF. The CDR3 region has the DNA TGTGCCAGCAGTTTATGGAGGGGGGGGACAGCCACCGGGGAGCTGTTTTTT.

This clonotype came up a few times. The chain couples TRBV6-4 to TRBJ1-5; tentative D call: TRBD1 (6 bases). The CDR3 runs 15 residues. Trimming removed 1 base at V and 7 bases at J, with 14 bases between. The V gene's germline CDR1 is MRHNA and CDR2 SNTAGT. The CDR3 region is CASSDLTGLFQPQHF. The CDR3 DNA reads TGTGCCAGCAGTGACTTGACAGGTCTCTTCCAGCCCCAGCATTTT.

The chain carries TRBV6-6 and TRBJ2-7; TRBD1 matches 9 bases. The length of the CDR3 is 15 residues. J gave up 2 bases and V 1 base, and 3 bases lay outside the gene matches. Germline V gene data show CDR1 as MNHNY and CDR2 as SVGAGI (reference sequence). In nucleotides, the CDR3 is TGTGCCAGCAGTTACTTAAGGACAGGGGCCTACGAGCAGTACTTC. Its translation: CASSYLRTGAYEQYF.

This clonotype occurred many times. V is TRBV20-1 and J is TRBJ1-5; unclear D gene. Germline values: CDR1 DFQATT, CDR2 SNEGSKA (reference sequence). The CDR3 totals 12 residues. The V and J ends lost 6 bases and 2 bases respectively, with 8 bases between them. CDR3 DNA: TGCAGTGCCCGGACGGGCAATCAGCCCCAGCATTTT. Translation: CSARTGNQPQHF.

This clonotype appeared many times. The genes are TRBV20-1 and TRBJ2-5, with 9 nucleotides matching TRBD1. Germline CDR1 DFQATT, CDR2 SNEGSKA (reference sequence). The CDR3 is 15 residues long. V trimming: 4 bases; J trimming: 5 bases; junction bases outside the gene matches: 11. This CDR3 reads CSANLRDRVRETQYF. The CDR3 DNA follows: TGCAGTGCTAATCTCCGGGACAGGGTTAGGGAGACCCAGTACTTC.

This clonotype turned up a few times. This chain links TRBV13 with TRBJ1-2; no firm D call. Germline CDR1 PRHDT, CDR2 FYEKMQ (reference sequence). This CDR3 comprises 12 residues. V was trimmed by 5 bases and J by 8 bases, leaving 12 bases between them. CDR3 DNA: TGTGCCAGCAGCCCCCGGCCGGGGGGCTACACCTTC. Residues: CASSPRPGGYTF.

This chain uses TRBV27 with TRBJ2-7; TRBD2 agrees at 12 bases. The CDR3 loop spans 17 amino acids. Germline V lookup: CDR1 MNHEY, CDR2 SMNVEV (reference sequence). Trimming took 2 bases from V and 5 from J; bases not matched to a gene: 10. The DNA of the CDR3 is TGTGCCAGCAGTTTAAGGCCTAGCGGGAGGGCCTTCCACGAGCAGTACTTC. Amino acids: CASSLRPSGRAFHEQYF.

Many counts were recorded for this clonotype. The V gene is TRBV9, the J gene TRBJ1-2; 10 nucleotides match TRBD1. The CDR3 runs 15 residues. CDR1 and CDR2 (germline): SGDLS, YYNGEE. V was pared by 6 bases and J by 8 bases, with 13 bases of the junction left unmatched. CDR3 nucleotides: TGTGCCAGCACCCTAGATGGGGACAGGGGCGGCGGCTACACCTTC. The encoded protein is CASTLDGDRGGGYTF.

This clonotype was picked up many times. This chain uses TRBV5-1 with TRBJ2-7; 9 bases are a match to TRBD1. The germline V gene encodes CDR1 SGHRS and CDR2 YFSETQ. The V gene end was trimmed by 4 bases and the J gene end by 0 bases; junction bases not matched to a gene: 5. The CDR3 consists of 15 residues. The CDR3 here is CASSPGTGISYEQYF. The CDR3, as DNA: TGCGCCAGCAGCCCCGGGACAGGGATCTCCTACGAGCAGTACTTC.

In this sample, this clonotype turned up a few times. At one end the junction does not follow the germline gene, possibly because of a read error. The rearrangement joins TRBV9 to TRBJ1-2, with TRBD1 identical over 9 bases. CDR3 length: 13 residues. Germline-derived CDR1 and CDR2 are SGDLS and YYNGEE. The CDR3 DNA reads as TGTGCCAGCAGCCACAGGGGGCAGGGTGGCTGCACCTTC. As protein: CASSHRGQGGCTF. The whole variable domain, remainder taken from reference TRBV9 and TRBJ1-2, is DSGVTQTPKHLITATGQRVTLRCSPRSGDLSVYWYQQSLDQGLQFLIQYYNGEERAKGNILERFSAQQFPDLHSELNLSSLELGDSALYFCASSHRGQGGCTFGSGTRLTVV.

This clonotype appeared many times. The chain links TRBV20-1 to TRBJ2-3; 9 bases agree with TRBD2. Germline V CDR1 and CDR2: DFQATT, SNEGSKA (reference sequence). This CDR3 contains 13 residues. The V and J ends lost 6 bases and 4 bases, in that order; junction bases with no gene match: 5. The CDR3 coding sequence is TGCAGTGCAGGGACTAGCCTTTCAGATACGCAGTATTTT. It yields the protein CSAGTSLSDTQYF.

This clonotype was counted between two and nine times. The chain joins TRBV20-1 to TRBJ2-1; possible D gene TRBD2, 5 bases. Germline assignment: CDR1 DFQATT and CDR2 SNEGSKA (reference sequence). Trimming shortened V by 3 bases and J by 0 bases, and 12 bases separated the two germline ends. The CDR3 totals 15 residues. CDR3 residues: CSARKVAYSYNEQFF. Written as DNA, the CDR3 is TGCAGTGCTAGGAAGGTAGCGTACTCCTACAATGAGCAGTTCTTC.

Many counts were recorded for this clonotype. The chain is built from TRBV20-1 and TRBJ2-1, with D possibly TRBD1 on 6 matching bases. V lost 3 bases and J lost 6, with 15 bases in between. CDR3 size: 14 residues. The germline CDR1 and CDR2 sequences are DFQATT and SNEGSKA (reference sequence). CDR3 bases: TGCAGTGCTAGCAATCCACAGGGATCCAATGAGCAGTTCTTC. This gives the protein CSASNPQGSNEQFF.

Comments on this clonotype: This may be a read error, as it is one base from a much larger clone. The CDR3 sequence: CSATQGTRGSTDTQYF. The CDR3 coding sequence is TGCAGTGCTACACAAGGGACTCGCGGCAGCACAGATACGCAGTATTTT. This rearrangement joins TRBV20-1 to TRBJ2-3; tentatively, D is TRBD2 (6 bases). This CDR3 region has 16 residues. Between the trimmed V and J ends, which lost 4 bases and 0 bases, there was a span of 17 bases. Germline loops: CDR1 DFQATT, CDR2 SNEGSKA (reference sequence).

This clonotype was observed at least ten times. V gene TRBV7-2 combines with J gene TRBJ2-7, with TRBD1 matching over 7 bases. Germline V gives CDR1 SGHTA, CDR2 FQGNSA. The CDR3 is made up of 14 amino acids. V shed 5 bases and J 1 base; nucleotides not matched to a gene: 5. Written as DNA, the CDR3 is TGTGCCAGCAGCCTAGAGACAGGGTCCTACGAGCAGTACTTC. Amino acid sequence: CASSLETGSYEQYF.

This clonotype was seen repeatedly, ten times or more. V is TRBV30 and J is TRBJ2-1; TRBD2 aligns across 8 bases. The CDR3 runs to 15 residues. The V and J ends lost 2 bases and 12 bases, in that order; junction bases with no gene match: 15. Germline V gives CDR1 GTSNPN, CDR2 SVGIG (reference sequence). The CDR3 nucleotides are TGTGCCTGGAGTAAGGGGCTAGCGGGCATTTGGTGGCAGTTCTTC. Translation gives CAWSKGLAGIWWQFF.

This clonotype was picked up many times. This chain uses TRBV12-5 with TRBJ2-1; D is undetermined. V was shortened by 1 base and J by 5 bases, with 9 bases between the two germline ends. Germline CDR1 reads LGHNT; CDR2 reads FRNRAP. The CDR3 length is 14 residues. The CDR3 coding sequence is TGTGCTAGTGGTTTGGGAGCCGCCCACAATGAGCAGTTCTTC. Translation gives CASGLGAAHNEQFF.

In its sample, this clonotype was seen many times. CDR3 DNA sequence: TGTGCCAGCAGTTCAAGACTAGCGGGAGATTCCTACAATGAGCAGTTCTTC. Its protein product is CASSSRLAGDSYNEQFF. The chain has TRBV2 and TRBJ2-1; TRBD2 matches at 12 bases. Germline V gene sequence: CDR1 SNHLY, CDR2 FYNNEI. V shed 5 bases, J shed 1 base, and the junction held 6 bases outside the gene matches. The CDR3 has 17 amino acids.

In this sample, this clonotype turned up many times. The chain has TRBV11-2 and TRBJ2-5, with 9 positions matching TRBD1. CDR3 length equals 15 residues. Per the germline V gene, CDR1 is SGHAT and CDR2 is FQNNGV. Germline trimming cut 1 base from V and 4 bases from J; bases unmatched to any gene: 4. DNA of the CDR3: TGTGCCAGCAGCTTAGGTGGGACAGGGCCAGAGACCCAGTACTTC. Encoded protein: CASSLGGTGPETQYF.

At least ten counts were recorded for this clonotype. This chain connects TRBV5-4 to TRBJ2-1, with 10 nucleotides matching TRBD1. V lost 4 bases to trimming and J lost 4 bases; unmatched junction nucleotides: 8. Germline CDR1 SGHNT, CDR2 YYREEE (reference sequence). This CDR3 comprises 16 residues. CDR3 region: CASSGATGGNYNEQFF. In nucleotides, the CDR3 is TGTGCCAGCAGCGGCGCGACAGGGGGCAATTACAATGAGCAGTTCTTC.

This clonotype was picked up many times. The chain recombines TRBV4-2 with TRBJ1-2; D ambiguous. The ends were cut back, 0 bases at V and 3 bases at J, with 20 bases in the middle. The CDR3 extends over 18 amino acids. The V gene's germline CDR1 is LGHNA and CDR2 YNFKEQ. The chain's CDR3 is CASSQDHIEQVVDYGYTF. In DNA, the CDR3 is TGTGCCAGCAGCCAAGATCATATTGAGCAGGTGGTTGACTATGGCTACACCTTC.

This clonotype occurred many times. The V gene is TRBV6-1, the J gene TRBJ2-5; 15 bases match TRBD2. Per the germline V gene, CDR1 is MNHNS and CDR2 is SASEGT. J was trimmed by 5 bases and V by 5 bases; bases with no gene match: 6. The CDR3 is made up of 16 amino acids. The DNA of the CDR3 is TGTGCCAGCAGTTCACCGGGACTAGCGGGAGGTGAGACCCAGTACTTC. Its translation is CASSSPGLAGGETQYF.

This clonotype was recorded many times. The CDR3 nucleotides are TGTGCCACCAGTGTGGGGTCCGGGGCTGAAGCTTTCTTT. Amino acid sequence: CATSVGSGAEAFF. The chain carries TRBV24-1 and TRBJ1-1, with D unclear. Germline V gene sequence: CDR1 KGHDR, CDR2 SFDVKD. This CDR3 is 13 amino acids long. The V end was cut by 5 bases, the J end by 6 bases, with 12 bases between.

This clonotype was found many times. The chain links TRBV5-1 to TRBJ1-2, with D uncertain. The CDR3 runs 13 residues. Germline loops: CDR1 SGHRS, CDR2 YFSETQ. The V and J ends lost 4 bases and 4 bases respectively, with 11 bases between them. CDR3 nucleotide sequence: TGCGCCAGCAGCGGTAAGACTTCCTATGGCTACACCTTC. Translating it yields CASSGKTSYGYTF.

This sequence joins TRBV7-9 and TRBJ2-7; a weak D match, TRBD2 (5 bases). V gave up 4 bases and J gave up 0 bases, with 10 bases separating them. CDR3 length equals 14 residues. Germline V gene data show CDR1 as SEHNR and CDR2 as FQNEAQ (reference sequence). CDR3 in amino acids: CASSSTGLSYEQYF. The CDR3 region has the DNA TGTGCCAGCAGCTCCACCGGACTCTCCTACGAGCAGTACTTC.

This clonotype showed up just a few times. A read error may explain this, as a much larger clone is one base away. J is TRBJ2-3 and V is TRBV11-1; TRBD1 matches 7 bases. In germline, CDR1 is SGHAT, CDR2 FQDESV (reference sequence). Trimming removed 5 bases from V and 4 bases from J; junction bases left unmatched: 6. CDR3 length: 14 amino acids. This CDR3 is CASSPPQGSDTQYF. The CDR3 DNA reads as TGTGCCAGCAGCCCACCACAGGGGTCAGATACGCAGTATTTT. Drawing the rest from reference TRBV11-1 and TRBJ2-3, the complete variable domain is EAEVAQSPRYKITEKSQAVAFWCDPISGHATLYWYRQILGQGPELLVQFQDESVVDDSQLPKDRFSAERLKGVDSTLKIQPAELGDSAMYLCASSPPQGSDTQYFGPGTRLTVL.

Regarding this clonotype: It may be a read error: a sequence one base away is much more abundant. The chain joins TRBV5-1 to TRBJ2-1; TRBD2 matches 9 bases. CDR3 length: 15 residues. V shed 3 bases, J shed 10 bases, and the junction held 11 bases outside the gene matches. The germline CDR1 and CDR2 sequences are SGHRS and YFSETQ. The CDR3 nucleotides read TGCGCCAGCAGCTCCGGGACTAGCAGGAACTACGAGCAGTTCTTC. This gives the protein CASSSGTSRNYEQFF.

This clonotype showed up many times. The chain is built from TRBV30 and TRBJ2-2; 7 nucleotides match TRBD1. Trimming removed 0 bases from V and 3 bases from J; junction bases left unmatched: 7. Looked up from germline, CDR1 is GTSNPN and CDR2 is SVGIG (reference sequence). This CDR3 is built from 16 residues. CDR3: CAWSVRQGSYTGELFF. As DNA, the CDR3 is TGTGCCTGGAGTGTTAGACAGGGATCCTACACCGGGGAGCTGTTTTTT.

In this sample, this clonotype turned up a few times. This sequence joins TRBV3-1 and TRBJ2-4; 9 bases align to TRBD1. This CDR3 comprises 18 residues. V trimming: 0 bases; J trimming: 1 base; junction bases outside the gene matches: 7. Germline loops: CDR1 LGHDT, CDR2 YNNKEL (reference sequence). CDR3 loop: CASSQDPGQGGAKNIQYF. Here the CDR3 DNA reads TGTGCCAGCAGCCAAGATCCGGGACAGGGAGGGGCCAAAAACATTCAGTACTTC. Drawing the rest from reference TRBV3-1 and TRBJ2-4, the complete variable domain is DTAVSQTPKYLVTQMGNDKSIKCEQNLGHDTMYWYKQDSKKFLKIMFSYNNKELIINETVPNRFSPKSPDKAHLNLHINSLELGDSAVYFCASSQDPGQGGAKNIQYFGAGTRLSVL.

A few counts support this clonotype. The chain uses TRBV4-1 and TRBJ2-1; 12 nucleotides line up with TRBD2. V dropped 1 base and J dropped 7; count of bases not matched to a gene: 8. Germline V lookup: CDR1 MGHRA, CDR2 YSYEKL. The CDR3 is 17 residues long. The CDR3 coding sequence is TGCGCCAGCAGCCAAGGCCCGACTAGCGGGAGAGGTAATGAGCAGTTCTTC. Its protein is CASSQGPTSGRGNEQFF.

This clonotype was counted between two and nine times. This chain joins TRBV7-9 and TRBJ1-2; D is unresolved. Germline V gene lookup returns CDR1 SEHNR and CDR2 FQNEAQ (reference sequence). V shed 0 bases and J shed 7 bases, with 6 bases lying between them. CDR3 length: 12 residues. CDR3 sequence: CASSLARAGYTF. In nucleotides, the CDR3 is TGTGCCAGCAGCTTAGCGAGGGCTGGCTACACCTTC.

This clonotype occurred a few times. CDR3 amino acids: CSAGVPGSYEQYF. CDR3 sequence (DNA): TGCAGTGCTGGAGTTCCCGGCTCCTACGAGCAGTACTTC. The chain couples TRBV20-1 to TRBJ2-7; the D is unclear. Germline assignment: CDR1 DFQATT and CDR2 SNEGSKA (reference sequence). This CDR3 is built from 13 residues. V lost 5 bases and J lost 0, with 11 bases in between.